This is a list of T cell receptor beta chains from one sample in a study of blood T cell repertoires in COVID-19. Sequenced by immunoSEQ multiplex PCR; TCRdb stores in-frame clones only, minus some. The sample includes about 210,000 clones, 85% to 90% of them seen just once. Material: PBMCs or T cells enriched from blood (not recorded which). The receptor set was obtained from a woman aged 35 to 49 in a cohort exposed to, infected with or recovered from COVID-19 (not recorded which). Both conserved end residues are part of each CDR3. A D gene is named only where the DNA matches it firmly. Not every row has a clone size; where given, it reads once, few, many or a size class.

v_gene	abundance	d_gene	j_gene	CDR3nt	CDR3aa
TRBV25-1	-	-	TRBJ2-7	TGTGCCAGCGCTGACAGCTTAAGCTCCTACGAGCAGTACTTC	CASADSLSSYEQYF
TRBV4-2	-	TRBD1	TRBJ2-6	TGTGCCAGCAGCCAAGGACAGGGGCCCTCTGGGGCCAACGTCCTGACTTTC	CASSQGQGPSGANVLTF
TRBV28	-	TRBD1	TRBJ1-5	TGTGCCAGCAGTTATGGGACAGGGGGAAGCAATCAGCCCCAGCATTTT	CASSYGTGGSNQPQHF
TRBV7-8	-	-	TRBJ1-2	TGTGCCAGCAGCACGGTTAGGGCGGGAATTTATGGCTACACCTTC	CASSTVRAGIYGYTF
TRBV12-3/TRBV12-4	few	-	TRBJ2-7	TGTGCCAGCAGTTTTACCCCGGGGGAGCAGTACTTC	CASSFTPGEQYF
TRBV25-1	-	-	TRBJ2-1	TGTGCCAGCAGTGTGGGGGGAAATGAGCAGTTCTTC	CASSVGGNEQFF
TRBV19	-	TRBD1	TRBJ2-5	TGTGCCAGTAGACGGACAGGGACTGAGACCCAGTACTTC	CASRRTGTETQYF
TRBV2	-	-	TRBJ1-4	TGTGCCAGCAGGCTGACACCGACTAATGAAAAACTGTTTTTT	CASRLTPTNEKLFF
TRBV6-5	-	TRBD2	TRBJ2-5	TGTGCCAGCAACCCTAGCGGCTGGAAGACCCAGTACTTC	CASNPSGWKTQYF
TRBV28	-	-	TRBJ1-2	TGTGCCAGCAGTTTCACAACGATCTATGGCTACACCTTC	CASSFTTIYGYTF
TRBV6-6	-	-	TRBJ2-5	TGTGCCAGTACACGCGACGGGGAGCAAGAGACCCAGTACTTC	CASTRDGEQETQYF
TRBV28	once	-	TRBJ1-6	TGTGCCAGCAGTCCCCGACAGGAAAGACCACCCCTCCACTTT	CASSPRQERPPLHF
TRBV29-1	-	TRBD1	TRBJ2-1	TGCAGCGTCCGACAGGGGGTAAATGAGCAGTTCTTC	CSVRQGVNEQFF
TRBV6-6	-	-	TRBJ2-3	TGTGCCAGCAGTGGCGGGATCCGCACAGATACGCAGTATTTT	CASSGGIRTDTQYF
TRBV11-3	-	-	TRBJ2-3	TGTGCCAGCAGCTTATGGCAAGATACGCAGTATTTT	CASSLWQDTQYF
TRBV10-1	few	-	TRBJ1-2	TGCGCCAGCTCTCTCGGGGTTAACTATGGCTACACCTTC	CASSLGVNYGYTF
TRBV6-5	-	-	TRBJ1-6	TGTGCCAGCAGCCCGGGAGGGGACGACTCACCCCTCCACTTT	CASSPGGDDSPLHF
TRBV28	-	-	TRBJ2-3	TGTGCCAGCAGTTTACGAGGTTCTAGCACAGATACGCAGTATTTT	CASSLRGSSTDTQYF
TRBV12-5	-	TRBD1	TRBJ1-3	TGTGCTAGTGGCGAACAGGGGCTCCACACCATATATTTT	CASGEQGLHTIYF
TRBV3-1/TRBV3-2	once	-	TRBJ1-2	TGTGCCAGCAGCCAAGGCCGGGAGTTCGCTAACTATGGCTACACCTTC	CASSQGREFANYGYTF
TRBV2	few	-	TRBJ1-1	TGTGCCAGCAGGCGGCAGAACACTGAAGCTTTCTTT	CASRRQNTEAFF
TRBV5-4	-	TRBD2	TRBJ2-1	TGTGCCAGCAGCTCTCCGGGACTAGCTCCGTATGAGCAGTTCTTC	CASSSPGLAPYEQFF
TRBV19	-	-	TRBJ1-3	TGTGCCAGTAGTATTACGCGCAACACCATATATTTT	CASSITRNTIYF
TRBV7-9	-	-	TRBJ1-1	TGTGCCAGCACCGCGGGTCATCTAGTGAACACTGAAGCTTTCTTT	CASTAGHLVNTEAFF
TRBV7-9	-	-	TRBJ1-2	TGTGCCAGCAGCTTTGTGGGGAGTGGCTATGGCTACACCTTC	CASSFVGSGYGYTF
TRBV11-2	medium-sized	TRBD1	TRBJ2-2	TGTGCCAGCAGCTTAGCAGAGGGGGCGGTTACCGGGGAGCTGTTTTTT	CASSLAEGAVTGELFF
TRBV19	-	TRBD1	TRBJ1-2	TGTGCCAGTATGCTGGACAGGGGGCAACCTGGCTACACCTTC	CASMLDRGQPGYTF
TRBV4-3	-	TRBD1	TRBJ2-2	TGCGCCAGCAGCCAATCCGGGACAGGGTACACCACCGGGGAGCTGTTTTTT	CASSQSGTGYTTGELFF